This TCR beta chain was identified in a study of blood T cell repertoires in COVID-19. Study summary: The origin of the acute and convalescent COVID-19 samples was the United States, Italy and Spain.

V lost 6 bases and J lost 4, with 18 bases in between. CDR1 SQVTM and CDR2 ANQGSEA come from the germline V gene. The CDR3 runs to 14 residues. Grouping used clinical history reported by participants in a survey and questionnaire. In Cohort 3, a recovered donor had either two negative PCRs, clearance, or symptom resolution. TCRdb's copy holds only in-frame clones and misses some; the assay was immunoSEQ multiplex PCR. Here the sample spans about 46,000 clones, 85% to 90% being singletons. The V and J genes are TRBV29-1 and TRBJ1-2; TRBD1 might be the D (5 bases). Sequencing was carried out using PBMCs or T cells enriched from blood (not recorded which). The sequence came from a woman aged 45-59 years who had recovered from COVID-19. The chain's CDR3 is CSVGTQDGSYGYTF. The CDR3 DNA follows: TGCAGCGTGGGGACCCAGGACGGGAGCTATGGCTACACCTTC.